Given below is one T cell receptor beta chain in context. The data were produced by immunoSEQ multiplex PCR, yet TCRdb's version contains in-frame clones alone and is incomplete. The profile shows roughly 250,000 clones, approximately 91% of them singletons. The data derive from a study of blood T cell repertoires in COVID-19. From germline, CDR1 is SGDLS and CDR2 YYNGEE. This CDR3 has 16 amino acids. The germline V and J ends were trimmed by 0 bases and 4 bases, with 16 bases remaining between them. The origin of this receptor is a woman between 40 and 50 years old with acute COVID-19. Material: PBMCs or T cells enriched from blood (not recorded which). The rearrangement uses TRBV9 and TRBJ1-2; D is perhaps TRBD1 (5 bases). The CDR3 region has the DNA TGTGCCAGCAGCGTAGGTTCTTTGGGGCCTAGCTATGGCTACACCTTC. Translated: CASSVGSLGPSYGYTF.